The 14 T cell receptor beta chains below come from one sample, sequenced in a study of T cell changes during pregnancy in multiple sclerosis. Profiling relied on immunoSEQ multiplex PCR, and the TCRdb table lists in-frame clones only, not all of them. The repertoire holds about 44,000 clones, 80% to 95% seen once, with around 0.52% in the top ten. The sequences come from CD4+ T cells from peripheral blood mononuclear cells, collected in the third trimester of pregnancy. Source of these receptors: a female donor with multiple sclerosis, enrolled in a pregnancy study.

CDR3 sequence reads: CASMGGSRTGGDTEAFF. The CDR3 coding sequence is TGTGCCAGCATGGGAGGGTCCCGGACAGGGGGGGACACTGAAGCTTTCTTT. The chain has TRBV28 and TRBJ1-1; 10 bases match TRBD1. V trimming: 7 bases; J trimming: 3 bases; junction bases outside the gene matches: 14. The CDR3 is 17 residues long. Germline loops: CDR1 MDHEN, CDR2 SYDVKM.

The V call is TRBV7-3, the J call TRBJ2-7, with 7 bases matching TRBD2. This CDR3 comprises 12 residues. V trimming: 7 bases; J trimming: 3 bases; junction bases outside the gene matches: 3. The germline V gene has CDR1 SGHTA and CDR2 FQGTGA. The CDR3 DNA reads TGTGCCAGCACTAGCGGCTACTACGAGCAGTACTTC. Translation: CASTSGYYEQYF.

V usage is TRBV7-8 and J usage is TRBJ2-1; D is possibly TRBD2 (5 bases). The CDR3 loop spans 15 amino acids. CDR1 and CDR2 from the germline V gene are SGHVS and FQNEAQ. The V end lost 4 bases, the J end lost 7 bases, and 17 bases lay between the germline ends. CDR3 sequence reads: CASSWGVTVLNEQFF. CDR3 nucleotides: TGTGCCAGCAGCTGGGGAGTAACGGTTCTGAATGAGCAGTTCTTC.

The rearrangement joins TRBV10-3 to TRBJ1-4; TRBD1 matches at 10 bases. Germline values: CDR1 ENHRY, CDR2 SYGVKD. With V trimmed by 6 bases and J by 8 bases, 3 bases remained unmatched. This CDR3 has 13 amino acids. In DNA form, the CDR3 reads TGTGCCATCAGGGGGACAGGGGAAGAAAAACTGTTTTTT. Residues: CAIRGTGEEKLFF.

The rearrangement joins TRBV10-3 to TRBJ2-3; the match to TRBD1 covers 10 bases. Germline V gene data show CDR1 as ENHRY and CDR2 as SYGVKD. This CDR3 has 15 amino acids. After removal of 6 bases from V and 4 bases from J, the junction contained 7 bases not matched to a gene. The CDR3 sequence: CAISGQGGASDTQYF. CDR3 in DNA: TGTGCCATCAGCGGACAGGGGGGAGCTTCAGATACGCAGTATTTT.

As regards this clone: Additional DNA sequences in this sample encode the identical CDR3. The chain combines TRBV18 with TRBJ1-1; D ambiguous. Germline V lookup: CDR1 KGHSH, CDR2 LQKENI. This CDR3 spans 13 amino acids. V gave up 2 bases and J gave up 1 base, with 5 bases separating them. As DNA, the CDR3 is TGTGCCAGCTCACCAACGGGGAACACTGAAGCTTTCTTT. Amino acids: CASSPTGNTEAFF.

V usage is TRBV18 and J usage is TRBJ2-6; D remains ambiguous. Per germline, CDR1 KGHSH and CDR2 LQKENI. The CDR3 consists of 15 residues. V lost 2 bases and J lost 0, with 5 bases in between. The CDR3 protein is CASSPVNSGANVLTF. The CDR3 nucleotides read TGTGCCAGCTCACCAGTTAACTCTGGGGCCAACGTCCTGACTTTC.

The chain has TRBV10-3 and TRBJ2-5; 9 bases map to TRBD2. The ends lost 2 bases at V and 5 bases at J; junction bases unmatched: 9. CDR1 ENHRY and CDR2 SYGVKD come from the germline V gene. CDR3 length: 16 residues. CDR3 residues: CAISERIAGVGETQYF. CDR3 nucleotides: TGTGCCATCAGTGAGAGAATAGCGGGAGTAGGTGAGACCCAGTACTTC.

This chain joins TRBV18 and TRBJ2-6; TRBD1 matches 7 bases. CDR1 is KGHSH and CDR2 is LQKENI in the germline V gene. CDR3 length: 17 residues. Trimming at V came to 5 bases and at J to 3 bases, leaving 10 bases not matched to a gene. The CDR3 sequence: CASSDLPTGSGANVLTF. The CDR3 nucleotides are TGTGCCAGCTCAGACCTACCGACAGGGAGTGGGGCCAACGTCCTGACTTTC.

The chain has TRBV6-1 and TRBJ2-7, with 8 bases lining up with TRBD2. This CDR3 is built from 13 residues. V shed 6 bases and J 4 bases; nucleotides not matched to a gene: 5. The germline V gene has CDR1 MNHNS and CDR2 SASEGT. The CDR3 is CASSPGLGYEQYF. In nucleotides, the CDR3 is TGTGCCAGCAGCCCGGGACTAGGTTACGAGCAGTACTTC.

V usage is TRBV7-2 and J usage is TRBJ1-5; D gene ambiguous. The germline V gene has CDR1 SGHTA and CDR2 FQGNSA. Trimming removed 5 bases from V and 10 bases from J, with 27 bases in between. This CDR3 comprises 17 residues. CDR3 nucleotide sequence: TGTGCCAGCAGCCCGCAGGCTGGGTTGGGGAGAAGGTTTCCCCAGCATTTT. This codes for CASSPQAGLGRRFPQHF.

This chain connects TRBV4-3 to TRBJ2-1; 12 bases match TRBD2. Losses at the gene ends were 6 bases for V and 6 bases for J; bases not matched to a gene: 6. CDR3 size: 15 residues. Germline V gene data show CDR1 as LGHNA and CDR2 as YSLEER. The CDR3 protein is CASSQTSGRANEQFF. Written as DNA, the CDR3 is TGCGCCAGCAGTCAGACTAGCGGGAGAGCCAATGAGCAGTTCTTC.

This clone showed up just once. For the CDR3, the DNA is TGTGCCAGCAGCGTCCGCCTCGGGAGTTCGAACGAGCAGTTCTTC. It translates to CASSVRLGSSNEQFF. The chain combines TRBV9 with TRBJ2-1; D perhaps matches TRBD2 (6 bases). The V end was cut by 2 bases, the J end by 10 bases, with 19 bases between. The CDR3 has 15 residues. CDR1 is SGDLS, CDR2 YYNGEE, per germline.

This clone ranks as medium-sized. The V and J genes are TRBV4-3 and TRBJ2-1; the match to TRBD2 covers 7 bases. The germline V gene has CDR1 LGHNA and CDR2 YSLEER. CDR3 length: 16 amino acids. V lost 0 bases to trimming and J lost 4 bases; unmatched junction nucleotides: 6. CDR3 DNA: TGCGCCAGCAGCCAAGATCCGGGGGAGGGATACAATGAGCAGTTCTTC. Encoded protein: CASSQDPGEGYNEQFF.